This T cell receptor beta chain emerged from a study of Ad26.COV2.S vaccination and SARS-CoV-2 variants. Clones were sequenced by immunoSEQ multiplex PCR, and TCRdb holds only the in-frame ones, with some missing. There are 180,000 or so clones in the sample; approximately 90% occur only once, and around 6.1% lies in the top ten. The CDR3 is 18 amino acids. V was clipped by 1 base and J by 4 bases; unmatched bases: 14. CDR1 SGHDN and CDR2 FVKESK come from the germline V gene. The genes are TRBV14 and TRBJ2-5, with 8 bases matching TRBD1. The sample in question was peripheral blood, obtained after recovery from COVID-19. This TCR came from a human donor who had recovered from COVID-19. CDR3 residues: CASSQGWRTGLGRETQYF. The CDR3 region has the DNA TGTGCCAGCAGCCAAGGATGGCGGACAGGGTTAGGAAGAGAGACCCAGTACTTC.